Below are 25 T cell receptor beta chains sequenced from a single sample in a study of OX40 agonist ivuxolimab in advanced cancers. The method was immunoSEQ multiplex PCR; TCRdb's version includes in-frame clones alone and lacks a portion of them. The sample contains more than 65,000 clones, approximately 89% of which appear only once. The sequenced sample was CD4+ or CD8+ T cells sorted from blood, obtained in a trial of the OX40 agonist ivuxolimab. The source of these receptors is an adult with an advanced solid tumor such as melanoma, head and neck, liver or kidney cancer.

This chain connects TRBV5-1 to TRBJ1-1; D uncertain. Per the germline V gene, CDR1 is SGHRS and CDR2 is YFSETQ. CDR3 length equals 12 residues. The V gene lost 5 bases and the J gene lost 11 bases, with 16 bases spanning the gap. CDR3 amino acids: CASSGPGMEAFF. The CDR3 DNA follows: TGCGCCAGCAGTGGTCCGGGGATGGAGGCTTTCTTT.

This rearrangement joins TRBV4-1 to TRBJ2-1; 8 nucleotides line up with TRBD2. The ends lost 1 base at V and 1 base at J; junction bases unmatched: 6. This CDR3 comprises 17 residues. Germline V gene lookup returns CDR1 MGHRA and CDR2 YSYEKL. CDR3 protein: CASSQVVAGLSYNEQFF. CDR3 DNA sequence: TGCGCCAGCAGCCAAGTTGTAGCGGGGTTGTCCTACAATGAGCAGTTCTTC.

The genes are TRBV27 and TRBJ1-1; D is undetermined. V lost 9 bases and J 8 bases, leaving 19 bases between the germline ends. CDR3 length: 13 amino acids. Germline CDR1 is MNHEY and CDR2 is SMNVEV (reference sequence). The CDR3 bases are TGTGCCAGTCGGCTGCTCATGACGGGGGAAGCTTTCTTT. Its protein is CASRLLMTGEAFF.

This clone was detected only once. The chain is built from TRBV6-1 and TRBJ1-3; D might be TRBD1 (5 bases). This CDR3 comprises 15 residues. V was shortened by 3 bases and J by 0 bases, with 9 bases between the two germline ends. Germline CDR1 reads MNHNS; CDR2 reads SASEGT. The CDR3 protein is CASSEEGRSGNTIYF. CDR3 DNA: TGTGCCAGCAGTGAGGAGGGACGCTCTGGAAACACCATATATTTT.

For the CDR3, the DNA is TGCGCCAGCAGCTTGACAGGGATCGGTCAGCCCCAGCATTTT. Encoded protein: CASSLTGIGQPQHF. The V and J genes are TRBV5-1 and TRBJ1-5, with D possibly TRBD1 on 6 matching bases. Trimming removed 1 base at V and 6 bases at J, with 11 bases between. Germline V gene lookup returns CDR1 SGHRS and CDR2 YFSETQ. CDR3 size: 14 residues.

This clone came up once. The CDR3 here is CASSRAVAASGANVLTF. Written as DNA, the CDR3 is TGTGCCAGTAGTCGTGCGGTGGCGGCCTCTGGGGCCAACGTCCTGACTTTC. V gene TRBV19 combines with J gene TRBJ2-6; unclear D gene. This CDR3 is 17 amino acids long. The germline V gene encodes CDR1 LNHDA and CDR2 SQIVND (reference sequence). Trimming took 5 bases from V and 0 from J, leaving 14 bases between them.

This clone turned up a few times. In nucleotides, the CDR3 is TGTGCCAGCAGCTTAGTATACTCGGTCACCCATGAAAAACTGTTTTTT. Residues: CASSLVYSVTHEKLFF. This rearrangement joins TRBV11-2 to TRBJ1-4; D uncertain. Trimming removed 1 base from V and 6 bases from J, with 15 bases in between. The CDR3 is 16 residues long. Germline values: CDR1 SGHAT, CDR2 FQNNGV.

The chain uses TRBV27 and TRBJ1-1; TRBD1 aligns across 10 bases. The CDR3 length is 14 residues. Germline CDR1 reads MNHEY; CDR2 reads SMNVEV (reference sequence). Losses at the gene ends were 7 bases for V and 1 base for J; bases not matched to a gene: 3. The CDR3: CASTRQGANTEAFF. The CDR3 nucleotides read TGTGCCAGCACTCGACAGGGGGCGAACACTGAAGCTTTCTTT.

The gene calls are TRBV29-1 and TRBJ2-3; D ambiguous. The CDR3 covers 15 residues. CDR1 and CDR2 from the germline V gene are SQVTM and ANQGSEA. The V gene lost 4 bases and the J gene lost 0 bases, with 14 bases spanning the gap. The CDR3 loop is CSVVPRDISTDTQYF. The DNA of the CDR3 is TGCAGCGTTGTCCCCCGTGATATTAGCACAGATACGCAGTATTTT.

The V call is TRBV27, the J call TRBJ2-5, with D possibly TRBD2 on 6 matching bases. Looked up from germline, CDR1 is MNHEY and CDR2 is SMNVEV (reference sequence). V was shortened by 7 bases and J by 5 bases, with 14 bases between the two germline ends. The CDR3 extends over 13 amino acids. The CDR3 DNA is TGTGCCAGCAAGGAGGGCTCGGTTGAGACCCAGTACTTC. This codes for CASKEGSVETQYF.

The chain employs TRBV9 and TRBJ2-1; 12 nucleotides line up with TRBD2. The germline gives CDR1 SGDLS, CDR2 YYNGEE. J was trimmed by 4 bases and V by 1 base; bases with no gene match: 6. This CDR3 is 17 amino acids long. The CDR3 here is CASSVHPGLAGYNEQFF. The CDR3, as DNA: TGTGCCAGCAGCGTACATCCGGGACTAGCGGGTTACAATGAGCAGTTCTTC.

This rearrangement joins TRBV5-1 to TRBJ1-1, with D possibly being TRBD1 (6 bases). The CDR3 has 15 amino acids. Germline V gives CDR1 SGHRS, CDR2 YFSETQ. Trimming left V 2 bases short and J 0 bases short, with 11 bases between. CDR3 residues: CASSFIPGVNTEAFF. In nucleotides, the CDR3 is TGCGCCAGCAGCTTTATCCCAGGGGTGAACACTGAAGCTTTCTTT.

The chain is built from TRBV10-1 and TRBJ2-2; the D gene is possibly TRBD1 (5 bases). Germline V gene data show CDR1 as WNHNN and CDR2 as SYGVQD (reference sequence). The CDR3 extends over 15 amino acids. V gave up 3 bases and J gave up 4 bases, with 12 bases separating them. The CDR3: CASSERQRFTGELFF. CDR3 coding DNA: TGCGCCAGCAGTGAAAGACAGAGGTTCACCGGGGAGCTGTTTTTT.

The chain recombines TRBV7-2 with TRBJ1-4; D is unclear. Deletions cut 2 bases from V and 7 bases from J, with 2 bases between. The CDR3 contains 11 residues. CDR1 SGHTA and CDR2 FQGNSA come from the germline V gene. The CDR3 bases are TGTGCCAGCAGCTTATCTGAAAAACTGTTTTTT. It codes for CASSLSEKLFF.

This clone was recorded only once. The chain has TRBV15 and TRBJ1-4, with a weak D call TRBD1 (5 bases). Germline CDR1 LNHNV, CDR2 YYDKDF (reference sequence). The CDR3 sequence is 16 residues long. V shed 0 bases and J shed 3 bases, with 11 bases lying between them. The CDR3 is CATSREGQRSNEKLFF. The CDR3 DNA sequence: TGTGCCACCAGCAGAGAGGGGCAGAGATCTAATGAAAAACTGTTTTTT.

The chain recombines TRBV7-9 with TRBJ2-7; D unresolved. The CDR3 loop spans 14 amino acids. Germline V gives CDR1 SEHNR, CDR2 FQNEAQ (reference sequence). The ends were cut back, 1 base at V and 2 bases at J, with 9 bases in the middle. CDR3 sequence: CASSLDLDPYEQYF. DNA of the CDR3: TGTGCCAGCAGCTTAGACCTAGACCCCTACGAGCAGTACTTC.

V usage is TRBV6-5 and J usage is TRBJ1-2; D remains unclear. Trimming stripped 3 bases from V and 3 bases from J, with 14 bases between. The CDR3 totals 15 residues. Looked up from germline, CDR1 is MNHEY and CDR2 is SVGAGI. The DNA for the CDR3 is TGTGCCAGCAGTTATAATGGAGTCGTAGACTATGGCTACACCTTC. Protein: CASSYNGVVDYGYTF.

The V gene is TRBV18, the J gene TRBJ2-2; 9 positions agree with TRBD1. Trimming removed 3 bases from V and 3 bases from J; junction bases left unmatched: 5. CDR1 KGHSH and CDR2 LQKENI come from the germline V gene. CDR3 length equals 16 residues. CDR3 residues: CASSPGQGQDTGELFF. DNA for the CDR3: TGTGCCAGCTCACCGGGACAGGGACAGGACACCGGGGAGCTGTTTTTT.

The V call is TRBV7-2, the J call TRBJ2-7, with 8 bases identical to TRBD1. The V segment lost 3 bases and the J segment 6 bases; nucleotides outside the gene matches: 7. Germline CDR1 reads SGHTA; CDR2 reads FQGNSA. CDR3 length: 14 amino acids. CDR3 loop: CASSFNPDRAEQYF. Written as DNA, the CDR3 is TGTGCCAGCAGCTTCAACCCGGACAGGGCCGAGCAGTACTTC.

V is TRBV7-2 and J is TRBJ2-2; D may be TRBD2 (6 bases). The CDR3 has 18 residues. The V gene's germline CDR1 is SGHTA and CDR2 FQGNSA. V shed 1 base and J shed 4 bases, with 19 bases lying between them. The CDR3, as DNA: TGTGCCAGCAGCTTAGTGCGTCTTTCCGGGAGAGGCACCGGGGAGCTGTTTTTT. Its translation: CASSLVRLSGRGTGELFF. The entire variable domain, with the rest obtained from reference TRBV7-2 and TRBJ2-2, is as follows: GAGVSQSPSNKVTEKGKDVELRCDPISGHTALYWYRQSLGQGLEFLIYFQGNSAPDKSGLPSDRFSAERTGGSVSTLTIQRTQQEDSAVYLCASSLVRLSGRGTGELFFGEGSRLTVL.

The chain couples TRBV14 to TRBJ2-1; D perhaps matches TRBD1 (5 bases). Trimming removed 3 bases at V and 9 bases at J, with 12 bases between. CDR1 and CDR2 (germline): SGHDN, FVKESK. The CDR3 has 13 residues. The CDR3 reads CASSQTRVGEQFF. The CDR3 region has the DNA TGTGCCAGCAGCCAGACCAGGGTCGGTGAGCAGTTCTTC.

The gene calls are TRBV9 and TRBJ1-1, with a possible D match to TRBD1 (5 bases). CDR1 is SGDLS and CDR2 is YYNGEE in the germline V gene. The CDR3 is made up of 16 amino acids. Trimming cost V 0 bases and J 1 base, with 13 bases left between them. CDR3 coding DNA: TGTGCCAGCAGCGTAGGGGTGAGGGGCTGGAACACTGAAGCTTTCTTT. It translates to CASSVGVRGWNTEAFF.

This clone was picked up a small number of times. The gene calls are TRBV14 and TRBJ2-7, with 7 bases that match TRBD2. V was clipped by 1 base and J by 7 bases; unmatched bases: 7. CDR1 and CDR2 (germline): SGHDN, FVKESK. The CDR3 is 14 amino acids. DNA of the CDR3: TGTGCCAGCAGCCAAGGCGGGAGATCTGGGGAGCAGTACTTC. Residues: CASSQGGRSGEQYF.

V usage is TRBV30 and J usage is TRBJ2-5; a weak D match, TRBD2 (5 bases). V was shortened by 0 bases and J by 5 bases, with 10 bases between the two germline ends. Germline V lookup: CDR1 GTSNPN, CDR2 SVGIG (reference sequence). CDR3 length equals 13 residues. As DNA, the CDR3 is TGTGCCTGGAGTGTACTAGGTTCGGAGACCCAGTACTTC. As protein: CAWSVLGSETQYF.

The chain couples TRBV11-2 to TRBJ1-2, with TRBD1 as a possible D gene (5 bases). Germline V gives CDR1 SGHAT, CDR2 FQNNGV. The germline V and J ends were trimmed by 1 base and 8 bases, with 14 bases remaining between them. The CDR3 is 14 amino acids. CDR3 amino acids: CASSLADTRDGYTF. DNA for the CDR3: TGTGCCAGCAGCTTAGCTGACACCAGGGACGGCTACACCTTC.